The 4 T cell receptor beta chains in this list originate from one sample, sequenced in a study of blood T cell repertoires in COVID-19. Only in-frame clones appear in the TCRdb table, and some are missing; sequencing was by immunoSEQ multiplex PCR. The repertoire has approximately 670,000 clones, around 90% of them found once; the top ten carry about 0.26%. Specimen: peripheral blood. Source of these receptors: a woman under 30 with acute or convalescent COVID-19.

The rearrangement links TRBV24-1 to TRBJ2-1; 9 bases align to TRBD1. V lost 6 bases, J lost 4 bases, and 3 bases stayed unmatched. The CDR3 sequence is 14 residues long. Germline V lookup: CDR1 KGHDR, CDR2 SFDVKD. CDR3: CATSLQGAYNEQFF. The CDR3 DNA is TGTGCCACCAGTCTACAGGGGGCTTACAATGAGCAGTTCTTC.

This sequence joins TRBV27 and TRBJ2-7, with 9 nucleotides matching TRBD1. V trimming: 8 bases; J trimming: 4 bases; junction bases outside the gene matches: 6. The length of the CDR3 is 13 residues. Germline values: CDR1 MNHEY, CDR2 SMNVEV (reference sequence). As DNA, the CDR3 is TGTGCCAGCGCCGGGGACAGGGAATACGAGCAGTACTTC. Translating gives CASAGDREYEQYF.

The rearrangement joins TRBV6-6 to TRBJ2-2; possible D gene TRBD1, 6 bases. Germline-derived CDR1 and CDR2 are MNHNY and SVGAGI (reference sequence). Trimming shortened V by 5 bases and J by 7 bases, and 11 bases separated the two germline ends. This CDR3 is 13 amino acids long. The CDR3: CASSPRGGGELFF. CDR3 coding DNA: TGTGCCAGCAGTCCCAGGGGCGGCGGGGAGCTGTTTTTT.

The chain is built from TRBV27 and TRBJ1-4, with 8 bases matching TRBD1. V dropped 7 bases and J dropped 6; count of bases not matched to a gene: 7. This CDR3 is built from 14 residues. Looked up from germline, CDR1 is MNHEY and CDR2 is SMNVEV (reference sequence). The CDR3 coding sequence is TGTGCCAGCAAGTCGGGACAGGTTTATGAAAAACTGTTTTTT. Its translation: CASKSGQVYEKLFF.